This passage covers 21 T cell receptor beta chains from one sample sequenced in a study of blood T cell repertoires in COVID-19. Assay used: immunoSEQ multiplex PCR; TCRdb lists only in-frame clones, some missing. The repertoire holds about 110,000 clones, with approximately 88% as singletons. Material for sequencing was peripheral blood. These receptors originate from a man between 45 and 60 years old with active or convalescent COVID-19.

V and J are TRBV10-3 and TRBJ2-7; a weak D match, TRBD1 (5 bases). This CDR3 region has 14 residues. V was pared by 0 bases and J by 3 bases, with 9 bases between. Germline V gene sequence: CDR1 ENHRY, CDR2 SYGVKD. The CDR3 region has the DNA TGTGCCATCAGTGAGTCAGGGGTCGACTACGAGCAGTACTTC. Translation gives CAISESGVDYEQYF.

The rearrangement uses TRBV18 and TRBJ2-3, with 13 bases aligning to TRBD2. V shed 6 bases, J shed 2 bases, and the junction held 2 bases outside the gene matches. The CDR3 is 15 amino acids. The germline gives CDR1 KGHSH, CDR2 LQKENI. Here the CDR3 reads CASSGTSGDTDTQYF. CDR3 nucleotides: TGTGCCAGCTCCGGGACTAGCGGGGACACAGATACGCAGTATTTT.

V and J are TRBV9 and TRBJ2-1; 15 bases align to TRBD2. Germline V gene lookup returns CDR1 SGDLS and CDR2 YYNGEE. J gave up 0 bases and V 3 bases, and 4 bases lay outside the gene matches. The CDR3 loop spans 18 amino acids. CDR3 in DNA: TGTGCCAGCAGCGGGACTAGCGGGAGGGAGAGCTCCTACAATGAGCAGTTCTTC. It specifies CASSGTSGRESSYNEQFF.

This clone was detected a few times. This chain connects TRBV7-9 to TRBJ2-7; TRBD1 agrees at 9 bases. The germline CDR1 and CDR2 sequences are SEHNR and FQNEAQ (reference sequence). The V gene end was trimmed by 6 bases and the J gene end by 0 bases; junction bases not matched to a gene: 9. The CDR3 covers 16 residues. CDR3 bases: TGTGCCAGCAGGTCGCCCGGGACAGGGATCTCCTACGAGCAGTACTTC. Protein product: CASRSPGTGISYEQYF.

The genes are TRBV7-8 and TRBJ2-7; TRBD2 matches 11 bases. The CDR3 runs to 14 residues. Germline lookup yields CDR1 SGHVS and CDR2 FQNEAQ. J was trimmed by 7 bases and V by 1 base; bases with no gene match: 3. The CDR3 DNA sequence: TGTGCCAGCAGCTTAGTACTAGCGGGAGTTGAGCAGTACTTC. Residues: CASSLVLAGVEQYF.

This rearrangement joins TRBV15 to TRBJ1-2; no clear D gene. The germline V and J ends were trimmed by 1 base and 4 bases, with 10 bases remaining between them. This CDR3 region has 14 residues. CDR1 LNHNV and CDR2 YYDKDF come from the germline V gene (reference sequence). The CDR3: CATSRVMGAYGYTF. DNA of the CDR3: TGTGCCACCAGCAGAGTAATGGGAGCCTATGGCTACACCTTC.

The rearrangement joins TRBV2 to TRBJ1-6; weak D call: TRBD1 (5 bases). From germline, CDR1 is SNHLY and CDR2 FYNNEI. The CDR3 covers 14 residues. With 6 bases removed from V and 4 bases from J, the gap between germline ends came to 10 bases. CDR3 nucleotides: TGTGCCAGCAGAGAGACAGTATATAATTCACCCCTCCACTTT. It codes for CASRETVYNSPLHF.

The chain has TRBV3-1 (or the pseudogene TRBV3-2) and TRBJ1-6, with D possibly TRBD1 on 5 matching bases. This CDR3 is 15 amino acids long. Germline CDR1 LGHDT, CDR2 YNNKEL (reference sequence). Trimming cost V 1 base and J 9 bases, with 13 bases left between them. CDR3 residues: CASSQAPGDVSPLHF. CDR3 DNA sequence: TGTGCCAGCAGCCAAGCCCCGGGGGATGTTTCACCCCTCCACTTT.

This rearrangement joins TRBV5-4 to TRBJ2-3; 7 bases match TRBD2. Losses at the gene ends were 2 bases for V and 4 bases for J; bases not matched to a gene: 10. CDR1 is SGHNT and CDR2 is YYREEE in the germline V gene (reference sequence). The CDR3 has 16 residues. For the CDR3, the DNA is TGTGCCAGCAGCTTCGGGAGGAAGAGAATTGCAGATACGCAGTATTTT. Its translation is CASSFGRKRIADTQYF.

The chain uses TRBV6-5 and TRBJ1-1; TRBD1 matches 11 bases. The V segment lost 6 bases and the J segment 2 bases; nucleotides outside the gene matches: 5. Germline V CDR1 and CDR2: MNHEY, SVGAGI. This CDR3 contains 15 residues. CDR3 region: CASSGTGGANTEAFF. Here the CDR3 DNA reads TGTGCCAGCAGCGGGACAGGGGGAGCTAACACTGAAGCTTTCTTT.

This clone showed up just a few times. The CDR3 bases are TGCGCCAGCAGCTGGGGGACAGGGGACCACAATGAGCAGTTCTTC. Its translation is CASSWGTGDHNEQFF. J is TRBJ2-1 and V is TRBV5-1, with 10 bases lining up with TRBD1. The CDR3 totals 15 residues. The J segment lost 5 bases and the V segment lost 3 bases, leaving 5 bases of the junction unmatched. In germline, CDR1 is SGHRS, CDR2 YFSETQ.

J is TRBJ1-2 and V is TRBV28, with 7 bases fitting TRBD1. With V trimmed by 3 bases and J by 5 bases, 9 bases remained unmatched. Germline V CDR1 and CDR2: MDHEN, SYDVKM. The CDR3 is made up of 15 amino acids. CDR3 protein: CASSFLDRARYGYTF. The CDR3 nucleotides read TGTGCCAGCAGTTTTCTCGACAGGGCGAGGTATGGCTACACCTTC.

V gene TRBV29-1 combines with J gene TRBJ2-1, with 7 bases aligning to TRBD2. Germline V gives CDR1 SQVTM, CDR2 ANQGSEA. The CDR3 contains 16 residues. V lost 2 bases, J lost 4 bases, and 11 bases stayed unmatched. The CDR3 spells CSVEPRVSGTYNEQFF. DNA of the CDR3: TGCAGCGTTGAACCTCGGGTGAGCGGGACTTACAATGAGCAGTTCTTC.

The genes are TRBV18 and TRBJ2-5, with D perhaps matching TRBD2 (7 bases). In germline, CDR1 is KGHSH, CDR2 LQKENI. The V gene lost 6 bases and the J gene lost 5 bases, with 13 bases spanning the gap. This CDR3 has 13 residues. In nucleotides, the CDR3 is TGTGCCAGCTCCCTGGGGGGGCGTGAGACCCAGTACTTC. This encodes CASSLGGRETQYF.

This sequence joins TRBV5-4 and TRBJ2-7; no clear D gene. The V gene's germline CDR1 is SGHNT and CDR2 YYREEE (reference sequence). V lost 5 bases to trimming and J lost 0 bases, with 12 bases between them. CDR3 length: 14 amino acids. CDR3 DNA: TGTGCCAGCAGTCGCGACATTAGCTCCTACGAGCAGTACTTC. This gives the protein CASSRDISSYEQYF.

This chain joins TRBV7-2 and TRBJ2-7; 7 bases align to TRBD2. Germline V gene sequence: CDR1 SGHTA, CDR2 FQGNSA. The CDR3 covers 14 residues. The V segment lost 6 bases and the J segment 4 bases; nucleotides outside the gene matches: 9. The CDR3 is CASRHDGAGYEQYF. CDR3 nucleotides: TGTGCCAGCAGACATGACGGAGCGGGATACGAGCAGTACTTC. Drawing the rest from reference TRBV7-2 and TRBJ2-7, the complete variable domain is GAGVSQSPSNKVTEKGKDVELRCDPISGHTALYWYRQSLGQGLEFLIYFQGNSAPDKSGLPSDRFSAERTGGSVSTLTIQRTQQEDSAVYLCASRHDGAGYEQYFGPGTRLTVT.

This chain joins TRBV28 and TRBJ1-1; tentatively, D is TRBD1 (5 bases). The CDR3 length is 14 residues. The V end was cut by 6 bases, the J end by 4 bases, with 15 bases between. Germline CDR1 MDHEN, CDR2 SYDVKM. For the CDR3, the DNA is TGTGCCAGCAGGTCTCCAACAGGAGTCACTGAAGCTTTCTTT. It translates to CASRSPTGVTEAFF. The variable domain in full, completed from reference TRBV28 and TRBJ1-1, reads DVKVTQSSRYLVKRTGEKVFLECVQDMDHENMFWYRQDPGLGLRLIYFSYDVKMKEKGDIPEGYSVSREKKERFSLILESASTNQTSMYLCASRSPTGVTEAFFGQGTRLTVV.

The chain links TRBV4-3 to TRBJ1-4, with TRBD1 identical over 8 bases. CDR1 is LGHNA, CDR2 YSLEER, per germline. After removal of 5 bases from V and 3 bases from J, the junction contained 5 bases not matched to a gene. The CDR3 loop spans 15 amino acids. The CDR3 is CASSVRQGPNEKLFF. Written as DNA, the CDR3 is TGCGCCAGCAGCGTCCGACAGGGGCCTAATGAAAAACTGTTTTTT.

The V and J genes are TRBV5-1 and TRBJ2-7; D is possibly TRBD1 (6 bases). The V end was cut by 4 bases, the J end by 0 bases, with 14 bases between. CDR1 SGHRS and CDR2 YFSETQ come from the germline V gene. CDR3 length: 15 residues. The CDR3 loop reads CASSLGQPFSYEQYF. The DNA of the CDR3 is TGCGCCAGCAGCCTCGGACAGCCATTCTCCTACGAGCAGTACTTC.

V is TRBV4-1 and J is TRBJ1-4, with 7 bases matching TRBD1. Germline V gene lookup returns CDR1 MGHRA and CDR2 YSYEKL. This CDR3 spans 15 amino acids. The V and J ends lost 7 bases and 0 bases, in that order; junction bases with no gene match: 5. CDR3 in amino acids: CASKKGTATNEKLFF. In nucleotides, the CDR3 is TGCGCCAGCAAAAAGGGGACAGCAACTAATGAAAAACTGTTTTTT.

As for this clone: Within the sample, other DNA sequences also encode this same CDR3. The chain carries TRBV28 and TRBJ1-1; D remains unclear. V gave up 6 bases and J gave up 0 bases, with 5 bases separating them. CDR1 is MDHEN and CDR2 is SYDVKM in the germline V gene. The CDR3 contains 12 residues. The CDR3 protein is CASSSMNTEAFF. CDR3 nucleotide sequence: TGTGCCAGCAGCTCTATGAACACTGAAGCTTTCTTT.